The 17 T cell receptor beta chains below come from one sample, sequenced in a study of T cell changes during pregnancy in multiple sclerosis. Here immunoSEQ multiplex PCR was the method, and the copy in TCRdb shows in-frame clones only, minus some. This sample has around 50,000 clones, with around 90% found just once. The sequenced sample was CD4+ T cells from peripheral blood mononuclear cells, obtained in the second trimester of pregnancy. The receptors here all came from a female donor with multiple sclerosis, enrolled in a pregnancy study.

This rearrangement joins TRBV5-1 to TRBJ2-1; TRBD2 matches 13 bases. J gave up 8 bases and V 0 bases, and 2 bases lay outside the gene matches. CDR1 is SGHRS and CDR2 is YFSETQ in the germline V gene. The CDR3 is 15 amino acids. The CDR3 sequence is CASSLELAGGDEQFF. CDR3 nucleotide sequence: TGCGCCAGCAGCTTGGAACTAGCGGGGGGGGATGAGCAGTTCTTC.

The chain is built from TRBV5-4 and TRBJ1-1, with D possibly TRBD1 on 5 matching bases. Trimming took off 5 bases at V and 1 base at J, with 9 bases between the two ends. Per the germline V gene, CDR1 is SGHNT and CDR2 is YYREEE (reference sequence). This CDR3 spans 13 amino acids. CDR3 loop: CASRGTGNTEAFF. In nucleotides, the CDR3 is TGTGCCAGCAGGGGAACAGGGAACACTGAAGCTTTCTTT.

The chain is built from TRBV5-1 and TRBJ1-1, with TRBD1 identical over 9 bases. Germline CDR1 and CDR2: SGHRS and YFSETQ. This CDR3 region has 15 residues. Germline trimming cut 2 bases from V and 5 bases from J; bases unmatched to any gene: 7. CDR3 bases: TGCGCCAGCAGCTTAAAGACAGGGGGGAGTACTGAAGCTTTCTTT. Translating gives CASSLKTGGSTEAFF.

The chain uses TRBV7-3 and TRBJ2-1; TRBD2 aligns across 7 bases. The V and J ends lost 2 bases and 4 bases, in that order; junction bases with no gene match: 2. Germline CDR1 reads SGHTA; CDR2 reads FQGTGA. The CDR3 is made up of 14 amino acids. CDR3 DNA sequence: TGTGCCAGCAGCTTAGGGGGACTATACAATGAGCAGTTCTTC. It codes for CASSLGGLYNEQFF.

This clone was observed a single time. V usage is TRBV7-3 and J usage is TRBJ2-7; a weak D match, TRBD1 (6 bases). This CDR3 contains 15 residues. From germline, CDR1 is SGHTA and CDR2 FQGTGA. Trimming took off 4 bases at V and 2 bases at J, with 15 bases between the two ends. CDR3 nucleotide sequence: TGTGCCAGCAGCTCGAGGACAGAGAGTACCTACGAGCAGTACTTC. It translates to CASSSRTESTYEQYF.

V is TRBV30 and J is TRBJ1-2; 7 nucleotides agree with TRBD1. This CDR3 has 15 residues. Germline loops: CDR1 GTSNPN, CDR2 SVGIG (reference sequence). V shed 3 bases, J shed 8 bases, and the junction held 15 bases outside the gene matches. The CDR3 DNA reads as TGTGCCTGGAGCTTACTGAACAGGGGCGCGTCAGGCTACACCTTC. Its protein product is CAWSLLNRGASGYTF.

Judged by abundance, this clone is medium-sized (0.01 to 0.1%). This sequence joins TRBV6-1 and TRBJ2-2, with a weak D call TRBD1 (6 bases). Germline-derived CDR1 and CDR2 are MNHNS and SASEGT. CDR3 length: 14 residues. The V end lost 6 bases, the J end lost 6 bases, and 14 bases lay between the germline ends. The CDR3 DNA reads as TGTGCCAGCAGGGGACAAGAGCGAGCCGGGGAGCTGTTTTTT. As protein: CASRGQERAGELFF.

CDR3 region: CASSLAGTGASEAFF. In nucleotides, the CDR3 is TGTGCCAGCAGCTTGGCAGGGACAGGGGCATCTGAAGCTTTCTTT. This sequence joins TRBV5-8 and TRBJ1-1; 10 bases match TRBD1. Looked up from germline, CDR1 is SGHTS and CDR2 is YDEGEE. The length of the CDR3 is 15 residues. V shed 0 bases, J shed 6 bases, and the junction held 5 bases outside the gene matches.

V usage is TRBV29-1 and J usage is TRBJ1-3, with D maybe TRBD1 (5 bases). The CDR3 loop spans 14 amino acids. Germline-derived CDR1 and CDR2 are SQVTM and ANQGSEA. Trimming took 0 bases from V and 3 from J, leaving 9 bases between them. CDR3 nucleotide sequence: TGCAGCGTTGAAGAACCGGGGGGTGGAAACACCATATATTTT. Residues: CSVEEPGGGNTIYF.

The rearrangement uses TRBV7-8 and TRBJ1-3, with 7 bases lining up with TRBD1. V dropped 2 bases and J dropped 3; count of bases not matched to a gene: 10. Germline V CDR1 and CDR2: SGHVS, FQNEAQ. The CDR3 is 17 amino acids. CDR3 residues: CASSLRRQGVFGNTIYF. The DNA for the CDR3 is TGTGCCAGCAGCTTACGGCGCCAGGGGGTATTTGGAAACACCATATATTTT.

This sequence joins TRBV9 and TRBJ2-1, with 13 bases matching TRBD2. V dropped 4 bases and J dropped 8; count of bases not matched to a gene: 6. The CDR3 is made up of 15 amino acids. From germline, CDR1 is SGDLS and CDR2 YYNGEE. This chain's CDR3 is CASSPGTSGTYEQFF. In DNA form, the CDR3 reads TGTGCCAGCAGCCCAGGGACTAGCGGGACCTATGAGCAGTTCTTC.

The chain carries TRBV25-1 and TRBJ2-3; weak D call: TRBD2 (5 bases). The CDR3 contains 14 residues. V lost 5 bases, J lost 3 bases, and 12 bases lay in between. The germline V gene encodes CDR1 MGHDK and CDR2 SYGVNS. CDR3 loop: CASSRGMVTDTQYF. The CDR3 nucleotides read TGTGCCAGCAGTAGAGGGATGGTAACAGATACGCAGTATTTT.

This chain links TRBV30 with TRBJ1-2, with a tentative D call TRBD1 (6 bases). With 3 bases removed from V and 1 base from J, the gap between germline ends came to 15 bases. The CDR3 is 15 amino acids. Germline CDR1 is GTSNPN and CDR2 is SVGIG (reference sequence). The CDR3 region is CAWRAGATNNYGYTF. As DNA, the CDR3 is TGTGCCTGGAGGGCAGGGGCGACTAATAACTATGGCTACACCTTC.

This sequence joins TRBV5-1 and TRBJ1-5; D perhaps matches TRBD1 (5 bases). The germline V gene has CDR1 SGHRS and CDR2 YFSETQ. V was pared by 0 bases and J by 4 bases, with 11 bases between. The CDR3 sequence is 15 residues long. The CDR3 DNA is TGCGCCAGCAGCTTGGGTGGCCAGGGTAATCAGCCCCAGCATTTT. It codes for CASSLGGQGNQPQHF.

This clone was picked up one time. The chain joins TRBV4-1 to TRBJ2-7; TRBD2 might be the D (6 bases). The V gene lost 4 bases and the J gene lost 2 bases, with 18 bases spanning the gap. CDR1 and CDR2 from the germline V gene are MGHRA and YSYEKL. The CDR3 spans 16 residues. CDR3 amino acids: CASSPSTGRIPYEQYF. CDR3 nucleotides: TGCGCCAGCAGCCCCTCGACCGGGAGAATCCCCTACGAGCAGTACTTC.

The chain uses TRBV7-9 and TRBJ2-2, with a possible D match to TRBD2 (5 bases). Germline CDR1 is SEHNR and CDR2 is FQNEAQ (reference sequence). The CDR3 length is 17 residues. Trimming left V 1 base short and J 4 bases short, with 16 bases between. The CDR3 region is CASSLVTPRGGTGELFF. The CDR3 bases are TGTGCCAGCAGCTTAGTTACCCCCCGGGGTGGCACCGGGGAGCTGTTTTTT.

The V gene is TRBV9, the J gene TRBJ2-3, with TRBD2 matching over 8 bases. The germline V gene encodes CDR1 SGDLS and CDR2 YYNGEE. CDR3 length: 14 amino acids. V lost 6 bases, J lost 5 bases, and 8 bases stayed unmatched. CDR3: CASNPGGLGDTQYF. Written as DNA, the CDR3 is TGTGCCAGCAACCCGGGGGGGCTCGGAGATACGCAGTATTTT.